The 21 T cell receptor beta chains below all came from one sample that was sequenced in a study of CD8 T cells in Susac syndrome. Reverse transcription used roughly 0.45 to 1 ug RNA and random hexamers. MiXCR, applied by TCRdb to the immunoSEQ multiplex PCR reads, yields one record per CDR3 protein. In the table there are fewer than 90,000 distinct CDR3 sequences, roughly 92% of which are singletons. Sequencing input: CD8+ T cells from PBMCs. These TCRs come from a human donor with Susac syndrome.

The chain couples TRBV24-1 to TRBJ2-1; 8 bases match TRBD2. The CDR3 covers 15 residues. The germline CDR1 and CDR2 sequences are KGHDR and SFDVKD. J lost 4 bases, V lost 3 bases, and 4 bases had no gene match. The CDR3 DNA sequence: TGTGCCACCAGTGATAGCGGGAGTGGTTACAATGAGCAGTTCTTC. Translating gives CATSDSGSGYNEQFF.

CDR3: CASSTDRGYTF. CDR3 sequence (DNA): TGCGCCAGCAGCACCGACCGGGGCTACACCTTC. The chain recombines TRBV5-1 with TRBJ1-2; no definite D call. This CDR3 comprises 11 residues. Per germline, CDR1 SGHRS and CDR2 YFSETQ. V shed 4 bases and J shed 8 bases, with 9 bases lying between them.

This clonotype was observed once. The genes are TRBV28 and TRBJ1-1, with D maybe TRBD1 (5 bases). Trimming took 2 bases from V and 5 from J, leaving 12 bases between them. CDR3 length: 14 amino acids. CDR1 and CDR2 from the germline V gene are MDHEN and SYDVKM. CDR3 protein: CASSLNQGETEAFF. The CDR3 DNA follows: TGTGCCAGCAGTTTAAATCAGGGCGAGACTGAAGCTTTCTTT.

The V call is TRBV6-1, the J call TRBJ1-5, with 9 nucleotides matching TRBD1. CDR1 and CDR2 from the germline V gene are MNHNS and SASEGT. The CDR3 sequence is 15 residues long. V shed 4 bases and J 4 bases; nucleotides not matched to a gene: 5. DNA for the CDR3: TGTGCCAGCAGTGCTTCGGGACAGGGTAATCAGCCCCAGCATTTT. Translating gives CASSASGQGNQPQHF.

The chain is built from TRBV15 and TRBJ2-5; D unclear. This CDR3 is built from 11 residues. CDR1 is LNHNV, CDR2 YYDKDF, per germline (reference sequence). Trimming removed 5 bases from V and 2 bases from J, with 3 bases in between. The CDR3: CATSEQETQYF. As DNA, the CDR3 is TGTGCCACCAGCGAGCAAGAGACCCAGTACTTC. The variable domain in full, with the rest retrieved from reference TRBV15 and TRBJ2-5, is DAMVIQNPRYQVTQFGKPVTLSCSQTLNHNVMYWYQQKSSQAPKLLFHYYDKDFNNEADTPDNFQSRRPNTSFCFLDIRSPGLGDTAMYLCATSEQETQYFGPGTRLLVL.

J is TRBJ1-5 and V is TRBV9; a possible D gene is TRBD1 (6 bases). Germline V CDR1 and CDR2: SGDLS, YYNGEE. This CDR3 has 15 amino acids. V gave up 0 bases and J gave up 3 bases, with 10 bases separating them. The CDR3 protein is CASSVGQADNQPQHF. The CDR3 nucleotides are TGTGCCAGCAGCGTAGGACAGGCGGACAATCAGCCCCAGCATTTT. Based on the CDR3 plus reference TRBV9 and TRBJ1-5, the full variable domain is DSGVTQTPKHLITATGQRVTLRCSPRSGDLSVYWYQQSLDQGLQFLIQYYNGEERAKGNILERFSAQQFPDLHSELNLSSLELGDSALYFCASSVGQADNQPQHFGDGTRLSIL.

CDR3 sequence (DNA): TGTGCCAGCGGACCTGGGGGACAGAGGCGGGCTTTCTTT. It is translated as CASGPGGQRRAFF. The V call is TRBV12-3 or TRBV12-4, the J call TRBJ1-1; 7 positions match TRBD1. The V gene end was trimmed by 8 bases and the J gene end by 11 bases; junction bases not matched to a gene: 14. The CDR3 sequence is 13 residues long.

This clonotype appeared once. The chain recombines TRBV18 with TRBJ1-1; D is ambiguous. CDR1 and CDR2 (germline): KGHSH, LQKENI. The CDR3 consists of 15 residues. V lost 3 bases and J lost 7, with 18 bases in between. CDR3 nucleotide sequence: TGTGCCAGCTCACCCTCCTACCACATTCGGATTGAAGCTTTCTTT. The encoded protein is CASSPSYHIRIEAFF.

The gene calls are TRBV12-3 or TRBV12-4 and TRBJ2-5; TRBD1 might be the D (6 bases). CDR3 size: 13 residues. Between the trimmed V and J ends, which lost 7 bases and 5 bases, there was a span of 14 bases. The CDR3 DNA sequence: TGTGCCAGCACCCTACAGGGTAGGGAGACCCAGTACTTC. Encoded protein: CASTLQGRETQYF.

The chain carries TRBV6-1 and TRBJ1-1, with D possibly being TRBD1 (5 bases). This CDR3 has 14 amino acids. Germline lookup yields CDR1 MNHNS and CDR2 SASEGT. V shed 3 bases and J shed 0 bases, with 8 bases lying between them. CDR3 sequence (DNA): TGTGCCAGCAGTGAGTTGGGGCTGAACACTGAAGCTTTCTTT. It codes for CASSELGLNTEAFF.

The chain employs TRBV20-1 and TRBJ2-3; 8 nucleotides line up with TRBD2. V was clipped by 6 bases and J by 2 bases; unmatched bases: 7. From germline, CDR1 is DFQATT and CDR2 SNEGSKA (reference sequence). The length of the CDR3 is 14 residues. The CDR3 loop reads CSAEGLGNTDTQYF. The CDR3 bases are TGCAGTGCGGAGGGACTAGGGAACACAGATACGCAGTATTTT.

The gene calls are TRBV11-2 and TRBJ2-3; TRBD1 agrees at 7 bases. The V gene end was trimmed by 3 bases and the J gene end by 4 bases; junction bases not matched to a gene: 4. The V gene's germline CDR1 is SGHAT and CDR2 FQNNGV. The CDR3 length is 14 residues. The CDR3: CASSFSQGSDTQYF. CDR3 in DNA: TGTGCCAGCAGCTTTTCACAGGGGTCAGATACGCAGTATTTT.

Written as DNA, the CDR3 is TGTGCCAGCAGCCGTACGACAGGGAGAGAGACCCAGTACTTC. Translating gives CASSRTTGRETQYF. The genes are TRBV7-9 and TRBJ2-5, with 7 nucleotides matching TRBD1. Germline lookup yields CDR1 SEHNR and CDR2 FQNEAQ (reference sequence). There are 14 residues in the CDR3. V was clipped by 5 bases and J by 4 bases; unmatched bases: 7.

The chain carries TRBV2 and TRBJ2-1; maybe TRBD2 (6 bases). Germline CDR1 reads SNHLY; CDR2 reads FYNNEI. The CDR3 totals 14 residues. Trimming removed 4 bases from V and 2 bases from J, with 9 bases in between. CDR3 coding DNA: TGTGCCAGCAGTGCAGGGACTCCCTACAATGAGCAGTTCTTC. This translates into CASSAGTPYNEQFF. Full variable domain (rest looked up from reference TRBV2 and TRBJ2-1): EPEVTQTPSHQVTQMGQEVILRCVPISNHLYFYWYRQILGQKVEFLVSFYNNEISEKSEIFDDQFSVERPDGSNFTLKIRSTKLEDSAMYFCASSAGTPYNEQFFGPGTRLTVL.

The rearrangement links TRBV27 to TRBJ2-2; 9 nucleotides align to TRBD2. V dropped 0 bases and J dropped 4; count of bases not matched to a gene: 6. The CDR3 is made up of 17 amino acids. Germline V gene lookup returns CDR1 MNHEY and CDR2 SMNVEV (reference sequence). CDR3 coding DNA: TGTGCCAGCAGTTTATCGCGGCGGGAGGGCTTCACCGGGGAGCTGTTTTTT. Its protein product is CASSLSRREGFTGELFF.

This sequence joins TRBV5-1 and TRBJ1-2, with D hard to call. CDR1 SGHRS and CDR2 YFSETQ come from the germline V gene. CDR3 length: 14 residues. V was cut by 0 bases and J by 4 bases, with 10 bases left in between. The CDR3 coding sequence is TGCGCCAGCAGCTTGGGTTCATCACCCTATGGCTACACCTTC. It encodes CASSLGSSPYGYTF. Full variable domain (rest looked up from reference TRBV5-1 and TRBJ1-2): KAGVTQTPRYLIKTRGQQVTLSCSPISGHRSVSWYQQTPGQGLQFLFEYFSETQRNKGNFPGRFSGRQFSNSRSEMNVSTLELGDSALYLCASSLGSSPYGYTFGSGTRLTVV.

CDR3 region: CASHPGGRTEAFF. The CDR3 DNA follows: TGTGCCAGTCACCCAGGGGGAAGGACTGAAGCTTTCTTT. The chain combines TRBV25-1 with TRBJ1-1, with TRBD1 matching over 7 bases. Trimming took 9 bases from V and 5 from J; bases not matched to a gene: 9. The CDR3 covers 13 residues. CDR1 is MGHDK and CDR2 is SYGVNS in the germline V gene. Using reference TRBV25-1 and TRBJ1-1 for the parts outside the CDR3, the full variable domain is EADIYQTPRYLVIGTGKKITLECSQTMGHDKMYWYQQDPGMELHLIHYSYGVNSTEKGDLSSESTVSRIRTEHFPLTLESARPSHTSQYLCASHPGGRTEAFFGQGTRLTVV.

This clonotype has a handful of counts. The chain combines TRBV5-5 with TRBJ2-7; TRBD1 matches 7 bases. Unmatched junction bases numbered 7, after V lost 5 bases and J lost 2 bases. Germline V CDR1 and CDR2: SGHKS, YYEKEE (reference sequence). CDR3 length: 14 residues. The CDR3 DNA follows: TGTGCCAGCAGGGTAGGGCAGGGGGCCTACGAGCAGTACTTC. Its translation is CASRVGQGAYEQYF. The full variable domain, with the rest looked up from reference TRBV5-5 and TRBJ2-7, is DAGVTQSPTHLIKTRGQQVTLRCSPISGHKSVSWYQQVLGQGPQFIFQYYEKEERGRGNFPDRFSARQFPNYSSELNVNALLLGDSALYLCASRVGQGAYEQYFGPGTRLTVT.

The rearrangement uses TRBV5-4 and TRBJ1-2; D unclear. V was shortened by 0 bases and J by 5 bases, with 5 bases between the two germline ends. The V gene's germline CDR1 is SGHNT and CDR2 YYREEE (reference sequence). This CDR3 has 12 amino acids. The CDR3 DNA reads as TGTGCCAGCAGCTTGGAGACTTATGGCTACACCTTC. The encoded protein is CASSLETYGYTF.

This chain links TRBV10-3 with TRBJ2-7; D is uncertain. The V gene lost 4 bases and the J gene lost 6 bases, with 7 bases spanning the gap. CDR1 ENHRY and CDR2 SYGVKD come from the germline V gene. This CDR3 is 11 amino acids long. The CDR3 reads CAISGTGEQYF. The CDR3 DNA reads TGTGCCATCAGTGGGACGGGCGAGCAGTACTTC.

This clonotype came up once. CDR3 in amino acids: CASSQDNRVWPGELFF. The CDR3 bases are TGCGCCAGCAGTCAAGACAACAGGGTGTGGCCCGGGGAGCTGTTTTTT. This chain links TRBV23-1 with TRBJ2-2, with D possibly being TRBD1 (6 bases). TRBV23-1 is recorded as an ORF, its role being uncertain. There are 16 residues in the CDR3. The ends were cut back, 2 bases at V and 6 bases at J, with 16 bases in the middle.